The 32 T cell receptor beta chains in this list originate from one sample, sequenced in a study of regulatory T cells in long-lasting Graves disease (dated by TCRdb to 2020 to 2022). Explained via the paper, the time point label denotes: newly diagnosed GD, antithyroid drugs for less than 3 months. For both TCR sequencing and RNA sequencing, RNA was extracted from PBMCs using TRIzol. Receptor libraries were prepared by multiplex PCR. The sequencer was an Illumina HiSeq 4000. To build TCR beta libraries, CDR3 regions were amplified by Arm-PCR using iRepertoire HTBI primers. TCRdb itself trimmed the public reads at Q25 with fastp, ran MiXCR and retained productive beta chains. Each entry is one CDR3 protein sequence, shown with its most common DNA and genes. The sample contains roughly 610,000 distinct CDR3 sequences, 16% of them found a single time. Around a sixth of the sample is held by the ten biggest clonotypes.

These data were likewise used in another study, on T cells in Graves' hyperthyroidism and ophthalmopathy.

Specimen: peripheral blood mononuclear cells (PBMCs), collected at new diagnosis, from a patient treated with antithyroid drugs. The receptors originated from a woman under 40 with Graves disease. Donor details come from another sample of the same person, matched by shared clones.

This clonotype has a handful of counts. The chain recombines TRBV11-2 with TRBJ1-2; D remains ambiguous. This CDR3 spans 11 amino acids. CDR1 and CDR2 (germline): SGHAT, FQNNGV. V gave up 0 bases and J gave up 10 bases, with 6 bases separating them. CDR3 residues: CASSLDLTYTF. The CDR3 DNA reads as TGTGCCAGCAGCTTAGATTTGACCTACACCTTC.

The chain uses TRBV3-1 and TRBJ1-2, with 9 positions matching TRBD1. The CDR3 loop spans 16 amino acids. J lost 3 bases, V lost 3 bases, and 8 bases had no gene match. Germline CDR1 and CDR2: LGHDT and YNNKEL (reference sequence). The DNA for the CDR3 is TGTGCCAGCAGCCAGGAAATCACAGGGGGCCACTATGGCTACACCTTC. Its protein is CASSQEITGGHYGYTF.

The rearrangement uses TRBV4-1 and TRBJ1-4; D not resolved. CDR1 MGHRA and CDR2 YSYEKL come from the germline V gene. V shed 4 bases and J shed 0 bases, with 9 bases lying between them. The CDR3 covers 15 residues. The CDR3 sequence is CASSLSVATNEKLFF. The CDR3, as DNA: TGCGCCAGCAGCCTTTCAGTCGCAACTAATGAAAAACTGTTTTTT.

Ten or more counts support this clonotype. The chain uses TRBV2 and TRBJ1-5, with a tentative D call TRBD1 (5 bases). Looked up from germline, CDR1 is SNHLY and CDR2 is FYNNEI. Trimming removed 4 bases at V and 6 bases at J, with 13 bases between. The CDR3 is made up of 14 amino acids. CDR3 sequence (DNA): TGTGCCAGCAGTGGGGGCTTAGCAGGTCAGCCCCAGCATTTT. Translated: CASSGGLAGQPQHF.

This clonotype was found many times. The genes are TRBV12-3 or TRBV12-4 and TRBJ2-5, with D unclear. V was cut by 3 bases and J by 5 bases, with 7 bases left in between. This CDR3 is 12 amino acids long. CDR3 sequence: CASSFLEETQYF. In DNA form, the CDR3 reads TGTGCCAGCAGTTTTCTGGAGGAGACCCAGTACTTC.

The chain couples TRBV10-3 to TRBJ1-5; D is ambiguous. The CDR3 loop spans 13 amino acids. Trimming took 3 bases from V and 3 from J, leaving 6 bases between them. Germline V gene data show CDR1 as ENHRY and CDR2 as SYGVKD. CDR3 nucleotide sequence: TGTGCCATCAGTGACTATGACAATCAGCCCCAGCATTTT. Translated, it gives CAISDYDNQPQHF.

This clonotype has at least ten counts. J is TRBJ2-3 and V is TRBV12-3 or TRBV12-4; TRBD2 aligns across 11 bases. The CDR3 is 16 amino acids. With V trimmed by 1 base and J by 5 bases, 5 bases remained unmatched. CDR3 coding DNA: TGTGCCAGCAGTTTAGGACTAGCGGGATTGGTAGATACGCAGTATTTT. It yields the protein CASSLGLAGLVDTQYF.

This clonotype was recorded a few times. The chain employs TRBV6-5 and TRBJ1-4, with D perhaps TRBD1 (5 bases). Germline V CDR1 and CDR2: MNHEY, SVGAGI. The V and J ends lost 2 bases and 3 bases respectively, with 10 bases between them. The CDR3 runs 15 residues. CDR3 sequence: CASSYAGGANEKLFF. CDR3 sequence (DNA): TGTGCCAGCAGTTACGCGGGGGGGGCTAATGAAAAACTGTTTTTT.

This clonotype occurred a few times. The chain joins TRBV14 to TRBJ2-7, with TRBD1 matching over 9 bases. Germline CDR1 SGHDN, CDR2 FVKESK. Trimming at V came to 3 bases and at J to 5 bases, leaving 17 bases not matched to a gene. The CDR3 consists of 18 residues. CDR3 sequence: CASSHMPTTWDRAHEQYF. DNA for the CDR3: TGTGCCAGCAGCCACATGCCCACCACGTGGGACAGGGCACACGAGCAGTACTTC.

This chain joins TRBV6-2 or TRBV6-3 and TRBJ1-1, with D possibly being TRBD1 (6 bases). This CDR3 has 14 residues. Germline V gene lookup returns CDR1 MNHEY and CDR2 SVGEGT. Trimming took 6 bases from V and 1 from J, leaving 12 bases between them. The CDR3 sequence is CASRKMTGNTEAFF. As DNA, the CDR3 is TGTGCCAGCAGAAAAATGACAGGGAACACTGAAGCTTTCTTT.

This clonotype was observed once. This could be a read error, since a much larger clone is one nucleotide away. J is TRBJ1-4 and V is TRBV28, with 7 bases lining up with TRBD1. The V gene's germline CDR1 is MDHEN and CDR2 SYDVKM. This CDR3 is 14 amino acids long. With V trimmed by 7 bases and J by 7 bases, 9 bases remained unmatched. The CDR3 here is CASTIDRVGEKLFF. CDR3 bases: TGTGCCAGCACCATCGACAGGGTCGGTGAAAAACTGTTTTTT.

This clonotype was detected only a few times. The CDR3 bases are TGTGCCATCGCAAAGGCTTCTATCTCTGGGGCCAACGTCCTGACTTTC. Its protein product is CAIAKASISGANVLTF. The gene calls are TRBV10-3 and TRBJ2-6, with D uncertain. The CDR3 is 16 amino acids. The ends were cut back, 8 bases at V and 0 bases at J, with 14 bases in the middle. Germline-derived CDR1 and CDR2 are ENHRY and SYGVKD.

This CDR3 reads CASSVENTIYF. The CDR3 DNA sequence: TGTGCCAGCAGTGTCGAGAACACCATATATTTT. J is TRBJ1-3 and V is TRBV2; D gene ambiguous. V lost 4 bases, J lost 7 bases, and 5 bases lay in between. CDR3 length: 11 amino acids. The V gene's germline CDR1 is SNHLY and CDR2 FYNNEI.

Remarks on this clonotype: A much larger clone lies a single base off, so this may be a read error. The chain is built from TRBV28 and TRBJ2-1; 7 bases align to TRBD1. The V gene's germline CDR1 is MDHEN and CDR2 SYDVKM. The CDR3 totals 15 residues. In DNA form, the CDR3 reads TGTGCCACCAGAGTAGGGGGCGCGTCGCACAATGGGCAGTTCTTC. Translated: CATRVGGASHNGQFF.

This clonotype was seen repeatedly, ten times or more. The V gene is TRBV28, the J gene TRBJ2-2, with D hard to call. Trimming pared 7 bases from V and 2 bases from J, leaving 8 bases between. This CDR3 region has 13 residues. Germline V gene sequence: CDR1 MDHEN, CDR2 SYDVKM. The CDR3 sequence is CASIRSNTGELFF. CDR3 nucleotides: TGTGCCAGCATCCGTTCAAACACCGGGGAGCTGTTTTTT.

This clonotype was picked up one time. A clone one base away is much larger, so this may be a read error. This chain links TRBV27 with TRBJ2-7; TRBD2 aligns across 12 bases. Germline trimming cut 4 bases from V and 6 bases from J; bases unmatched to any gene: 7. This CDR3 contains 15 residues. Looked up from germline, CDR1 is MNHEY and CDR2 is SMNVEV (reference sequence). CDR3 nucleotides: TGTGCCAGCAGTTCCGGACTAGCGGGACCACTCGAGCAGTACTTC. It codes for CASSSGLAGPLEQYF.

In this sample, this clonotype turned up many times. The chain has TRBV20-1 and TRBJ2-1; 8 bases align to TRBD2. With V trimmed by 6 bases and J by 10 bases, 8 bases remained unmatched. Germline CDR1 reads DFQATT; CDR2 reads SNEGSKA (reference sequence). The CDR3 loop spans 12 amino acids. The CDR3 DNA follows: TGCAGTGCAGGACAAGCGGGAGACGAGCAGTTCTTC. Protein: CSAGQAGDEQFF.

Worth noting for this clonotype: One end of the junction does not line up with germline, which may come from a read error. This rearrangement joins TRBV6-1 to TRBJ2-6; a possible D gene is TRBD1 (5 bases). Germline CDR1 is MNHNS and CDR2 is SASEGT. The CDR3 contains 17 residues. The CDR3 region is CASREATGRSGANVLTF. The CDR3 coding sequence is TGTGCCAGCAGAGAAGCAACAGGACGATCTGGGGCCAACGTCCTGACTTTC.

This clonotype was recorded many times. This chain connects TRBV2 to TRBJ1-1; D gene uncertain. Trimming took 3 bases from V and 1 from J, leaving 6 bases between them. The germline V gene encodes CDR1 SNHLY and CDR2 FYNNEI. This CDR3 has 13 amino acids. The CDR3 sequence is CASSDRANTEAFF. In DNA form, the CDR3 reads TGTGCCAGCAGTGACAGAGCGAACACTGAAGCTTTCTTT. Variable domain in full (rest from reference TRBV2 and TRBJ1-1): EPEVTQTPSHQVTQMGQEVILRCVPISNHLYFYWYRQILGQKVEFLVSFYNNEISEKSEIFDDQFSVERPDGSNFTLKIRSTKLEDSAMYFCASSDRANTEAFFGQGTRLTVV.

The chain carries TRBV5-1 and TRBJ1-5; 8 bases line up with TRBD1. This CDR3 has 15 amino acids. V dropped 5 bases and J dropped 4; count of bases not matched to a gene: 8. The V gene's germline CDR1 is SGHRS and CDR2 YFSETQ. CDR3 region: CASSSGTGPNQPQHF. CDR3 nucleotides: TGCGCCAGCAGTTCAGGGACAGGCCCTAATCAGCCCCAGCATTTT.

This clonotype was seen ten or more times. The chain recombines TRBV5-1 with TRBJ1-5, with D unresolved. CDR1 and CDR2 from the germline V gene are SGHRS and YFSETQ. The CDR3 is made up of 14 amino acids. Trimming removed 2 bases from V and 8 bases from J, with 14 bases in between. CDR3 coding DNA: TGCGCCAGCAGCTTAAACGGGCGGGATGAGCCCCAGCATTTT. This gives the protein CASSLNGRDEPQHF.

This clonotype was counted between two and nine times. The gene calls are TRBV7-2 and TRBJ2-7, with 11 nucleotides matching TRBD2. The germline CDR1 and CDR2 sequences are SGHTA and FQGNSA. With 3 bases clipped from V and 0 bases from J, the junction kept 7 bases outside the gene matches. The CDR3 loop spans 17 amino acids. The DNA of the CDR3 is TGTGCCAGCAGCTTGGGGCCCGGGACTAGCGGCTCCTACGAGCAGTACTTC. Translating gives CASSLGPGTSGSYEQYF.

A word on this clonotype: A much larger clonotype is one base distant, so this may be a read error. CDR3 coding DNA: TGTGCCAGCAGTGAAGCGTTTCCGACTAGCGGCAATGAGCAGTTCTTC. Amino acids: CASSEAFPTSGNEQFF. This chain uses TRBV2 with TRBJ2-5, with TRBD2 identical over 9 bases. The tail of the sequence fits TRBJ2-1 better, so the J call may be wrong. Germline V gives CDR1 SNHLY, CDR2 FYNNEI. The CDR3 is made up of 16 amino acids.

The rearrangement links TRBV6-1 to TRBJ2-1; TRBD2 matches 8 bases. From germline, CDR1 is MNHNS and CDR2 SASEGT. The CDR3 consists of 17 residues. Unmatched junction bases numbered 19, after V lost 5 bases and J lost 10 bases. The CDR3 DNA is TGTGCCAGCAGTCGAACGGGACTAGGAGTTCTGGGATGGGAGCAGTTCTTC. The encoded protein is CASSRTGLGVLGWEQFF.

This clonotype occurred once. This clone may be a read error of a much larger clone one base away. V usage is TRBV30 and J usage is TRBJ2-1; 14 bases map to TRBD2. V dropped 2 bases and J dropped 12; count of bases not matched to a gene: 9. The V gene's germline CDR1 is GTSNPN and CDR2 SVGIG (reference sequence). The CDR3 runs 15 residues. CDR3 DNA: TGTGCCTGGAGTATGGGACTAGCGGGAGAACATGGGCAGTTCTTC. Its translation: CAWSMGLAGEHGQFF.

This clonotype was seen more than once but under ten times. CDR3 nucleotides: TGCAGTGCTGAGGTCGAATACGAGCAGTACTTC. Translation: CSAEVEYEQYF. The V and J genes are TRBV20-1 and TRBJ2-7; D remains unclear. This CDR3 has 11 amino acids. CDR1 is DFQATT, CDR2 SNEGSKA, per germline (reference sequence). Trimming stripped 5 bases from V and 4 bases from J, with 9 bases between.

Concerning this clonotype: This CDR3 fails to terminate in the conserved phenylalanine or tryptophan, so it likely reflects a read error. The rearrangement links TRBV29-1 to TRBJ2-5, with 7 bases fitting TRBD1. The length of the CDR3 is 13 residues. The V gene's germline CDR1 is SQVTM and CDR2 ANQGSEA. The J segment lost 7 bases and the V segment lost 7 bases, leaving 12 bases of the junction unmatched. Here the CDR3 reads CSAPLLGQVTQYL. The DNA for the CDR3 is TGCAGCGCTCCTCTCCTAGGACAGGTGACCCAGTACCTC.

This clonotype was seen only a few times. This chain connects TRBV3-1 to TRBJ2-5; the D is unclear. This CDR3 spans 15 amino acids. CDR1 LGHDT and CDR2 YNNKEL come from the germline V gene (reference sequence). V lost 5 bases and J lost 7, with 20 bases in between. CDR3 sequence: CASSTRTRKDGTQYF. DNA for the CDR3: TGTGCCAGCAGCACTCGGACGAGAAAAGATGGGACCCAGTACTTC.

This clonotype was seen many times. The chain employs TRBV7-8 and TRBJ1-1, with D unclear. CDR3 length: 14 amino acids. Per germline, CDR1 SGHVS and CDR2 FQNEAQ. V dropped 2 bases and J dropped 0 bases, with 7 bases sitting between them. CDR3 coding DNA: TGTGCCAGCAGCTTATTTCCTGTGAACACTGAAGCTTTCTTT. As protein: CASSLFPVNTEAFF.

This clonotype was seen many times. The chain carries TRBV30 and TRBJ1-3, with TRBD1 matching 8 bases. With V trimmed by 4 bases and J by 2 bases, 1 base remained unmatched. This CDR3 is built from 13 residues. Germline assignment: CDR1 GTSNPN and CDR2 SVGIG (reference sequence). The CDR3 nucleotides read TGTGCCTGGAAGACAGGGGCTGGAAACACCATATATTTT. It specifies CAWKTGAGNTIYF. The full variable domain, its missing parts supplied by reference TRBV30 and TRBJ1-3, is SQTIHQWPATLVQPVGSPLSLECTVEGTSNPNLYWYRQAAGRGLQLLFYSVGIGQISSEVPQNLSASRPQDRQFILSSKKLLLSDSGFYLCAWKTGAGNTIYFGEGSWLTVV.

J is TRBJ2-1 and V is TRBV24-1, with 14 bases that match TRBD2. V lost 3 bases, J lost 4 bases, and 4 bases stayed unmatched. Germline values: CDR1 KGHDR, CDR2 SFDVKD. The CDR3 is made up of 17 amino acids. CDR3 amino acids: CATSDAGTSGRYNEQFF. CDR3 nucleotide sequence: TGTGCCACCAGTGATGCTGGGACTAGCGGGAGATACAATGAGCAGTTCTTC.

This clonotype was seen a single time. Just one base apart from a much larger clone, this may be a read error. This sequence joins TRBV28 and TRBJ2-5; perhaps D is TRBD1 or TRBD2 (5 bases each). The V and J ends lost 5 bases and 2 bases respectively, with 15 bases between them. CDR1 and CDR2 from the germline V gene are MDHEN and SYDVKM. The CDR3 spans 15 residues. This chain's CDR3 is CASSEPGRKQETQYF. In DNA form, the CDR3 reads TGTGCCAGCAGTGAGCCGGGACGGAAACAAGAGACCCAGTACTTC. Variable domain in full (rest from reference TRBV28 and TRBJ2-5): DVKVTQSSRYLVKRTGEKVFLECVQDMDHENMFWYRQDPGLGLRLIYFSYDVKMKEKGDIPEGYSVSREKKERFSLILESASTNQTSMYLCASSEPGRKQETQYFGPGTRLLVL.